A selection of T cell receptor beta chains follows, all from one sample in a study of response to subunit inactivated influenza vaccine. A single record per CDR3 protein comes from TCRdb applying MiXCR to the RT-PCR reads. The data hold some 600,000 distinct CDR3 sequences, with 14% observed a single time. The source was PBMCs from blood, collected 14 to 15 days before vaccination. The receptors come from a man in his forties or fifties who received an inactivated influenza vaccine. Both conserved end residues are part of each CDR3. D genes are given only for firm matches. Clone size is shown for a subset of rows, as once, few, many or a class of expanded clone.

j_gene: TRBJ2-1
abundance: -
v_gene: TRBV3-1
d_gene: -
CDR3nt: TGTGCCAGCAGCCAGGGAGTCTACAATGAGCAGTTCTTC
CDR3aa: CASSQGVYNEQFF

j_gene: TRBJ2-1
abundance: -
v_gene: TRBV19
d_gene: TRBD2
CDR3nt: TGTGCCAGTAGTATGTTAGCGGGAGCCCTGCACAATGAGCAGTTCTTC
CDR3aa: CASSMLAGALHNEQFF

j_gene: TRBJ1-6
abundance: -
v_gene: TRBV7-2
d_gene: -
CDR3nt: TGTGCCAGCAGCTTCGGAAGGGCGCCTTCACCCCTCCACTTT
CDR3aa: CASSFGRAPSPLHF

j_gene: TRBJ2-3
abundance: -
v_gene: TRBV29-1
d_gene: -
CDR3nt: TGCTCCACAGATACGCAGTATTTT
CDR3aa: CSTDTQYF

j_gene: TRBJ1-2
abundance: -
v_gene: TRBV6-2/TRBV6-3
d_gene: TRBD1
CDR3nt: TGTGCCAGCAGTTACCAAGGACAGGGAGGCTATGGCTACACCTTC
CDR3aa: CASSYQGQGGYGYTF

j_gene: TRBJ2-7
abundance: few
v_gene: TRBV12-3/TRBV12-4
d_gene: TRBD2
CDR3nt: TGTGCCAGCAGCCCCGGGACTAGCCGTCTCCTTCAGTACTTC
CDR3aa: CASSPGTSRLLQYF

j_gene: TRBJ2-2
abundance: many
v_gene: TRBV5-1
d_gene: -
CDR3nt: TGCGCCAGCAGCTTGACGGGCCCAACCGGGGAGCTGTTTTTT
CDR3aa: CASSLTGPTGELFF

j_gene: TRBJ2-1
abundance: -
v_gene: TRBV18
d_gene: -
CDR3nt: TGTGCCAGCTCACCAGTACAGTCCCATGAGCAGTTCTTC
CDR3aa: CASSPVQSHEQFF

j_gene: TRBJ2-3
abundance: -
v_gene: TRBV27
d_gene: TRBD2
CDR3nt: TGTGCCAGCAGTTTTCAGCGGGGCACAACTAGCACAGATACGCAGTATTTT
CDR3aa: CASSFQRGTTSTDTQYF

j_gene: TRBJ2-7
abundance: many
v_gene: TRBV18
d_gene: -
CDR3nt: TGTGCCAGCTCACCCGGGCGGGCAGATAACGAGCAGTACTTC
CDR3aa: CASSPGRADNEQYF

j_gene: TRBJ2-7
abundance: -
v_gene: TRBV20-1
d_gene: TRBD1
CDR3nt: TGCAGTGCTAGGGATTCTTCAGGGGGCACGGGCTACGAGCAGTACTTC
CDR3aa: CSARDSSGGTGYEQYF

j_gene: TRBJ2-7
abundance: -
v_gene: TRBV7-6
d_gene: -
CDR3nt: TGTGCCAGCAGCTTAGCGAAGGGATCGGAATTACGGGAGCAGTACTTC
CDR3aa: CASSLAKGSELREQYF

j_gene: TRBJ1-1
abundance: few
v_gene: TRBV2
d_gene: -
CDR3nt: TGTGCCAGCGGAGCCGATTGGGGCGGCACTGAAGCTTTCTTT
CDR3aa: CASGADWGGTEAFF

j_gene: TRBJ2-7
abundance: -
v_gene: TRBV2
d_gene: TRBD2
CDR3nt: TGTGCCAGCAGTGAGACCGGGACTAGCGGGACCTCCTACGAGCAGTACTTC
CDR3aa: CASSETGTSGTSYEQYF

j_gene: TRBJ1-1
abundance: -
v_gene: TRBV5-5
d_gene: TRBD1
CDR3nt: TGTGCCAGCAGCTTGGAGGGACAGGGGGAAACTGAAGCTTTCTTT
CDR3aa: CASSLEGQGETEAFF

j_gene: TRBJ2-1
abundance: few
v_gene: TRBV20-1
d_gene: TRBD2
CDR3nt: TGCAGTGCTAGAGATGGGCCGACTAGCAGTGAGCAGTTCTTC
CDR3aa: CSARDGPTSSEQFF

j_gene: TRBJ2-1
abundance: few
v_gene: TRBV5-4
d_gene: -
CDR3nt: TGTGCCAGCAGCTCCGGACGGGGTTGGAATGAGCAGTTCTTC
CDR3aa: CASSSGRGWNEQFF

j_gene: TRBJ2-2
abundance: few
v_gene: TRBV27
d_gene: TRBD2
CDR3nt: TGTGCCAGCAGGGTAGCGGGGCTAACGAACACCGGGGAGCTGTTTTTT
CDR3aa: CASRVAGLTNTGELFF

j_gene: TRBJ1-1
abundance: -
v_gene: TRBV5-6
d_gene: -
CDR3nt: TGTGCCAGCAGCACGGGACACTTGAACACTGAAGCTTTCTTT
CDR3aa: CASSTGHLNTEAFF

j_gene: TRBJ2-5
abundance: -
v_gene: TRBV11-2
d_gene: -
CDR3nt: TGTGCCAGCAGCTTAGTAAAGGGGGAATGGGAGACCCAGTACTTC
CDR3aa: CASSLVKGEWETQYF

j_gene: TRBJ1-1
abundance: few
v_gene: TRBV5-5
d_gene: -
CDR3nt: TGTGCCAGCAGCTTGACAGTTGAAGCTTTCTTT
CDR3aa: CASSLTVEAFF

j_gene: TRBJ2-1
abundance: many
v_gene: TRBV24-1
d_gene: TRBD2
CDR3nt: TGTGCCACCAGTGATCAACCGGGACTAGCGGGGAGTGAGCAGTTCTTC
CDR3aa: CATSDQPGLAGSEQFF

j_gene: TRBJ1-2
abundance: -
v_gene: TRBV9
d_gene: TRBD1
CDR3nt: TGTGCCAGCAGCGTAGGGACAGGGAACTATGGCTACACCTTC
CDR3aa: CASSVGTGNYGYTF

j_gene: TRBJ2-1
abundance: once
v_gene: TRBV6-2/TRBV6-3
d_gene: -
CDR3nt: TGTGCCAGCAGTTTCACAGGGATAGAGCAGTTCTTC
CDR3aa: CASSFTGIEQFF

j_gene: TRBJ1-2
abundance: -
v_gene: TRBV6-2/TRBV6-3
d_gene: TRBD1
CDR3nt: TGTGCCAGCAGTTACCCGGACAGGGGATCATACTATGGCTACACCTTC
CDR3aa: CASSYPDRGSYYGYTF

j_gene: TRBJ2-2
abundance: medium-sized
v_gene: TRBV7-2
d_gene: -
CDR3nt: TGTGCCAGCAGCTTAGGATATTCGGGGGAGCTGTTTTTT
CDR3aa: CASSLGYSGELFF

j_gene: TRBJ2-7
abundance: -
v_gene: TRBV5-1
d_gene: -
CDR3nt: TGCGCCAGCAGCCCCCGGGGCAAGAGCTCCTACGAGCAGTACTTC
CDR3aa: CASSPRGKSSYEQYF

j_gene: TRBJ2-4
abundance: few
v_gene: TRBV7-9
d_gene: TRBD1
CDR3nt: TGTGCCAGCAGCCACGGACAGGCAACCAAAAACATTCAGTACTTC
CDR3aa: CASSHGQATKNIQYF

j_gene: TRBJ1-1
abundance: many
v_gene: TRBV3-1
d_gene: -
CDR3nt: TGTGCCAGCAGCCAAGGGGATCCAGCTTTCTTT
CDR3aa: CASSQGDPAFF

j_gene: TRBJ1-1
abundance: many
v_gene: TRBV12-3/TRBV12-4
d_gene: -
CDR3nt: TGTGCCAGCAGCTTAGGGGGGGGGACTGAAGCTTTCTTT
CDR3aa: CASSLGGGTEAFF

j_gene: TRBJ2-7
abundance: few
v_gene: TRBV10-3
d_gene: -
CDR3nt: TGTGCCATCAGAGTCCACCCGGATTCCTACGAGCAGTACTTC
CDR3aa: CAIRVHPDSYEQYF

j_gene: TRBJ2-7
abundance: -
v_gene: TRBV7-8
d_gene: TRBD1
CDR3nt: TGTGCCAGCAGCTTCCGCCGGGACAGGGGGCTCTACGAGCAGTACTTC
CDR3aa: CASSFRRDRGLYEQYF

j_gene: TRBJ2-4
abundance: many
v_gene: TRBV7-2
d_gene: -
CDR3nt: TGTGCCAGCAGCTTAGGGGCAGGGGGGCTAGCCAAAAACATTCAGTACTTC
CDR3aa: CASSLGAGGLAKNIQYF

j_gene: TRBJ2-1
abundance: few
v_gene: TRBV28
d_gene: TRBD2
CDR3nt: TGTGCCAGCAGACATCAGGGGACTAGCGGGATGAATGAGCAGTTCTTC
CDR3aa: CASRHQGTSGMNEQFF

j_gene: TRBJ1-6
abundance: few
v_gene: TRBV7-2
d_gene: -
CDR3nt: TGTGCCAGCAGCTCCTCTTGGGCAGGACGCTCACCCCTCCACTTT
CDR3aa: CASSSSWAGRSPLHF